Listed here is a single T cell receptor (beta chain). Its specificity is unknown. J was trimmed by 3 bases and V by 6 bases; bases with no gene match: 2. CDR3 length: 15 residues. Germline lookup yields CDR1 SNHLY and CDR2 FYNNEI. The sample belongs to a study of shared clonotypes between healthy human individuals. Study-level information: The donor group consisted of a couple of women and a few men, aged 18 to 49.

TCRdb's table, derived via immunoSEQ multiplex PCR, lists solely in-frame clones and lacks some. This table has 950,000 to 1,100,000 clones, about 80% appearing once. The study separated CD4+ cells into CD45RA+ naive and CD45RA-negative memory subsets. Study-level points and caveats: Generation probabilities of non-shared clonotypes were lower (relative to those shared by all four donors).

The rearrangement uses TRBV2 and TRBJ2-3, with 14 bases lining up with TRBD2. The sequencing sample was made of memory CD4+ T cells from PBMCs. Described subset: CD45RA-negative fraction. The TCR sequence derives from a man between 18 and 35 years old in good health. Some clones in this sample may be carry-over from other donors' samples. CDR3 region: CASRGTSGRTDTQYF. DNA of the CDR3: TGTGCCAGCAGAGGGACTAGCGGGAGAACAGATACGCAGTATTTT.